This T cell receptor beta chain appears in the sequencing data of a study of patients and donors after allogeneic stem cell transplantation. TCRdb redid the calling of the RT-PCR reads with MiXCR, one entry per CDR3 protein. The sample includes 800,000 to 1,000,000 distinct CDR3 sequences, 15% to 20% of them seen just once. The trim removed 5 bases at V and 7 bases at J, leaving 6 bases unmatched. The CDR3 spans 14 residues. In germline, CDR1 is MNHNS, CDR2 SASEGT. The receptor was isolated from a human donor who was either an allogeneic HSCT recipient or a stem cell or donor lymphocyte infusion donor (not recorded which). It is not recorded whose cells these are; they may come from a transplant donor. The V gene is TRBV6-1, the J gene TRBJ1-4; 8 bases agree with TRBD1. Sequencing was performed on blood, either unsorted or a sorted T cell fraction (not recorded which). The CDR3 DNA follows: TGTGCCAGCAGTCTGCAGGACAGGGCTGAAAAACTGTTTTTT. Protein sequence: CASSLQDRAEKLFF.